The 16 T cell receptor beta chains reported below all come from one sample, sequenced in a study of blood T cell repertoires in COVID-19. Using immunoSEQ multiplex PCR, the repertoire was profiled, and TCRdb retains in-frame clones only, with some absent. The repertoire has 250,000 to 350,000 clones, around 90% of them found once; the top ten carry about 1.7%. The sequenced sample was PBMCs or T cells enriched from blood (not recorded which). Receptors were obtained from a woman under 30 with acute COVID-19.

The CDR3 region has the DNA TGTGCCAGCAGTCCCTCGACGTGGGAGGCCGGGGGGTACGAGCAGTACTTC. Amino acids: CASSPSTWEAGGYEQYF. The V call is TRBV28, the J call TRBJ2-7; 7 positions match TRBD2. The CDR3 runs to 17 residues. Trimming cost V 5 bases and J 4 bases; bases outside gene matches: 17. Germline CDR1 MDHEN, CDR2 SYDVKM.

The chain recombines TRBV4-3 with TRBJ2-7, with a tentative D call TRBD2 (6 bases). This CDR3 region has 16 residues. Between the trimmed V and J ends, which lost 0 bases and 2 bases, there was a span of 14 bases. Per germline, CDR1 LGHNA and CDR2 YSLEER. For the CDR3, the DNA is TGCGCCAGCAGCCAAGATCTCTGGCGGGGAACCTACGAGCAGTACTTC. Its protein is CASSQDLWRGTYEQYF.

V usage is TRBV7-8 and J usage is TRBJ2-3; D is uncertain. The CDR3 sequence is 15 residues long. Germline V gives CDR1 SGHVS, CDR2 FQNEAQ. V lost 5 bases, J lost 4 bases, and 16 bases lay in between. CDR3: CASSPLQAQADTQYF. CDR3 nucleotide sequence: TGTGCCAGCAGCCCCCTTCAGGCCCAGGCAGATACGCAGTATTTT.

CDR3 nucleotides: TGTGCCAGCAGTTTAAGAATAGCGGGACGTGCCGGGGAGCTGTTTTTT. Translating gives CASSLRIAGRAGELFF. The chain carries TRBV28 and TRBJ2-2; 8 bases are shared with TRBD2. Germline values: CDR1 MDHEN, CDR2 SYDVKM. CDR3 length: 16 amino acids. Trimming cost V 2 bases and J 6 bases; bases outside gene matches: 8. Supplemented by reference TRBV28 and TRBJ2-2, the full variable domain reads DVKVTQSSRYLVKRTGEKVFLECVQDMDHENMFWYRQDPGLGLRLIYFSYDVKMKEKGDIPEGYSVSREKKERFSLILESASTNQTSMYLCASSLRIAGRAGELFFGEGSRLTVL.

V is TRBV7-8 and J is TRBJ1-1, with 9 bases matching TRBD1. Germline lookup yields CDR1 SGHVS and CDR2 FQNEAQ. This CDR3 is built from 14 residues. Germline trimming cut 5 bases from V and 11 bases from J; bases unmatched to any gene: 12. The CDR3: CASSPPGTGNPAFF. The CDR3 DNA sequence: TGTGCCAGCAGCCCCCCCGGGACAGGGAATCCGGCTTTCTTT.

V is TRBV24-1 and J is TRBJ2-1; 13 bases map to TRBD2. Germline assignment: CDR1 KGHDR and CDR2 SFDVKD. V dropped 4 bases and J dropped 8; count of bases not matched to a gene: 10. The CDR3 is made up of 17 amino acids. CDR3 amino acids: CATSDHGLAGEWDEQFF. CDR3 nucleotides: TGTGCCACCAGTGACCACGGACTAGCGGGAGAATGGGATGAGCAGTTCTTC.

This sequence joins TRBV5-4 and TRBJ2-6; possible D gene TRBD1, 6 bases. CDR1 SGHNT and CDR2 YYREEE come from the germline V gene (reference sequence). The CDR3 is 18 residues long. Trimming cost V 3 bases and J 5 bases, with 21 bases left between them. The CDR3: CASSYTGGGFGWANVLTF. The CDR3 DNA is TGTGCCAGCAGCTATACAGGTGGGGGCTTCGGATGGGCCAACGTCCTGACTTTC.

The CDR3 DNA reads as TGTGCCAGCAGTTCCGCTAGCGGGTCCGTCGAGCAGTACTTC. Its translation is CASSSASGSVEQYF. This chain connects TRBV6-6 to TRBJ2-7; 8 nucleotides line up with TRBD2. The CDR3 is 14 residues long. After removal of 4 bases from V and 6 bases from J, the junction contained 8 bases not matched to a gene. Germline V CDR1 and CDR2: MNHNY, SVGAGI (reference sequence).

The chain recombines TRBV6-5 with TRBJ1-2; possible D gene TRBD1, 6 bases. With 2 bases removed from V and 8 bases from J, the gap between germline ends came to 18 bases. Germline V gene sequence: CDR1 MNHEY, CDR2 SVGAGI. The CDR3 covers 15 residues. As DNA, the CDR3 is TGTGCCAGCAGTTACATCGACAGGACCTCGGCGGGCTACACCTTC. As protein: CASSYIDRTSAGYTF.

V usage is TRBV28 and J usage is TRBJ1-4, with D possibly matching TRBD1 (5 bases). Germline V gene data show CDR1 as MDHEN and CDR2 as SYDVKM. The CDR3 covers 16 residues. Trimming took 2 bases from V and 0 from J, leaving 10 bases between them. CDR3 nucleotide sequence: TGTGCCAGCAGTTTAACGGGGACTGCAACTAATGAAAAACTGTTTTTT. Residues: CASSLTGTATNEKLFF.

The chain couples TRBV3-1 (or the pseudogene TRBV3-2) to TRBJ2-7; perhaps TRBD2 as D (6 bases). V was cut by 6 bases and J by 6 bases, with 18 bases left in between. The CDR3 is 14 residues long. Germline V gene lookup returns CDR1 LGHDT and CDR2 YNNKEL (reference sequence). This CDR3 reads CASSDGGGQAEQYF. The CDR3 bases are TGTGCCAGCAGTGACGGGGGTGGCCAGGCCGAGCAGTACTTC.

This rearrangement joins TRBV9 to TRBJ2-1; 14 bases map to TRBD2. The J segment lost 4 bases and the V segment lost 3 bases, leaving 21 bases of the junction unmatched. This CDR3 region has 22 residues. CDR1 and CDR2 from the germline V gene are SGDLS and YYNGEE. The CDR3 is CASSGRQGSGTSGSRAYNEQFF. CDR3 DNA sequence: TGTGCCAGCAGCGGACGACAGGGCTCCGGGACTAGCGGGAGTCGGGCATACAATGAGCAGTTCTTC.

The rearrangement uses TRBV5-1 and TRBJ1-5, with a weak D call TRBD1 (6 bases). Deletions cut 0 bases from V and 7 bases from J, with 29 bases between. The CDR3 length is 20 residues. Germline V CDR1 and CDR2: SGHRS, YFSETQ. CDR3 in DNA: TGCGCCAGCAGCTTGGCCTTCGCCATGCGAGATCCCCTACAGGGACAGCCCCAGCATTTT. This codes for CASSLAFAMRDPLQGQPQHF.

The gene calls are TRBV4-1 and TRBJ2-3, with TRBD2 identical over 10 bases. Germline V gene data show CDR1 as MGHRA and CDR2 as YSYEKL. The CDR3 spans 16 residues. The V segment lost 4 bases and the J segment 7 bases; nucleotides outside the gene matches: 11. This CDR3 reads CASSPTSGTLSNTQYF. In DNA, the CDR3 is TGCGCCAGCAGCCCAACTAGCGGGACCCTTTCCAATACGCAGTATTTT.

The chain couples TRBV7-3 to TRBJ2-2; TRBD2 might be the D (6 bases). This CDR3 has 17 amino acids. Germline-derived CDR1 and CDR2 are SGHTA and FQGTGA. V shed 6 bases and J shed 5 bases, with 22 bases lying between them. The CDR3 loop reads CASSPLAEGVNTGELFF. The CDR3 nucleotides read TGTGCCAGCAGTCCTTTAGCGGAGGGAGTAAATACCGGGGAGCTGTTTTTT.

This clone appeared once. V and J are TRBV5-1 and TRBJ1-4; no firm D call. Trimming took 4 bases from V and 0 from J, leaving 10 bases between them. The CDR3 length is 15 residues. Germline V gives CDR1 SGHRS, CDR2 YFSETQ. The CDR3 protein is CASSPWSATNEKLFF. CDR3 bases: TGCGCCAGCAGCCCGTGGAGTGCAACTAATGAAAAACTGTTTTTT.